The subject of this entry is one T cell receptor beta chain. CDR1 and CDR2 (germline): MNHEY, SMNVEV (reference sequence). The CDR3 consists of 13 residues. V lost 5 bases and J lost 8, with 15 bases in between. This entry is derived from a study of blood T cell repertoires in COVID-19. Authors' analysis steps: Nucleated cell counts were estimated from reference gene primer amplification. The data were produced by immunoSEQ multiplex PCR, yet TCRdb's version contains in-frame clones alone and is incomplete. That table is the source of V, J and clone size, and D and trimming were worked out from the DNA. The repertoire holds 200,000 to 250,000 clones, with approximately 90% as singletons.

The receptor was derived from a man aged 25-45 years with COVID-19, enrolled during active disease. Sample: peripheral blood. V gene TRBV27 combines with J gene TRBJ1-2; no firm D call. CDR3 coding DNA: TGTGCCAGCAGTCCAGTAGGGAGACACGGCTACACCTTC. Translated, it gives CASSPVGRHGYTF.